This T cell receptor beta chain was profiled in a study of blood T cell repertoires in COVID-19. Study-wide context: The origin of the acute and convalescent COVID-19 samples was the United States, Italy and Spain. T cells, B-cell-depleted T cells, or PBMCs supplied cDNA or gDNA.

In the authors' workflow: Reference gene primer amplification in the assay estimated nucleated cell counts. Sequencing was performed with immunoSEQ multiplex PCR; in TCRdb, only in-frame clones are kept and a portion is missing. V and J calls and clone size are as listed in that table; D and trimming were resolved from the DNA. Among over 200,000 clones listed, around 88% were seen once. The CDR3 spans 14 residues. V was trimmed by 2 bases and J by 4 bases, leaving 11 bases between them. CDR1 and CDR2 (germline): MNHEY, SVGAGI. This rearrangement joins TRBV6-5 to TRBJ1-2, with D possibly matching TRBD1 (6 bases). The source of this sequence is a man aged 40-55 years with active or convalescent COVID-19. Sequencing input: peripheral blood. CDR3 sequence reads: CASSYDRRSYGYTF. The CDR3 DNA follows: TGTGCCAGCAGTTACGACAGGAGATCCTATGGCTACACCTTC.